These 25 T cell receptor beta chains came from one sample sequenced in a study of monozygotic twins with inflammatory bowel disease (dated by TCRdb to 2018 to 2020). The method behind the library was 5' RACE. These reads were obtained on an Illumina HiSeq 2500. The reads were reprocessed in TCRdb, with one entry per CDR3 protein sequence and no accompanying DNA. This sample's clone table shows over 130,000 distinct CDR3 sequences. In total, the top ten clones hold less than 3% of the sample. Sequencing used blood. All receptors come from a human donor with ulcerative colitis or Crohn's disease, or a healthy co-twin of an affected twin (not recorded which).

This chain links TRBV6-2 or TRBV6-3 with TRBJ2-3; TCRdb reports TRBD2, a call that lacks DNA to check it against. The CDR3 has 15 residues. Germline V lookup: CDR1 MNHEY, CDR2 SVGEGT. The CDR3 here is CASSYTPLAADTQYF.

The rearrangement joins TRBV7-2 to TRBJ2-5; lacking DNA, the TRBD1 call made by TCRdb goes unchecked. Germline-derived CDR1 and CDR2 are SGHTA and FQGNSA. CDR3 size: 15 residues. This chain's CDR3 is CASSLTGGGWETQYF.

This chain connects TRBV7-3 to TRBJ1-1; TCRdb outputs TRBD1, but without DNA this stays unchecked. The CDR3 length is 17 residues. Germline CDR1 and CDR2: SGHTA and FQGTGA. This CDR3 reads CATQLQGAGFQNTEAFF.

The chain uses TRBV20-1 and TRBJ2-3; TCRdb's assignment of TRBD2 cannot be checked, as there is no DNA. Germline CDR1 reads DFQATT; CDR2 reads SNEGSKA (reference sequence). There are 15 residues in the CDR3. CDR3 protein: CSARDLDKPTDTQYF.

The chain is built from TRBV28 and TRBJ2-7; absent DNA, TCRdb's TRBD2 call cannot be checked. Germline-derived CDR1 and CDR2 are MDHEN and SYDVKM. The length of the CDR3 is 14 residues. CDR3 sequence reads: CATLDRALTYEQYF.

The V gene is TRBV29-1, the J gene TRBJ2-2; TCRdb's D call, TRBD1, is unchecked because there is no DNA. The germline V gene has CDR1 SQVTM and CDR2 ANQGSEA. The CDR3 is 13 residues long. The CDR3 protein is CSGGQGGTRELFF.

The chain combines TRBV14 with TRBJ2-1; TCRdb designates TRBD2, a call that cannot be tested without DNA. The CDR3 totals 16 residues. CDR1 SGHDN and CDR2 FVKESK come from the germline V gene. The CDR3: CASSQDSGVPYNEQFF.

CDR3 amino acids: CSVRGRSGNTIYF. V and J are TRBV20-1 and TRBJ1-3. Germline-derived CDR1 and CDR2 are DFQATT and SNEGSKA (reference sequence). The CDR3 consists of 13 residues.

This chain joins TRBV4-2 and TRBJ1-1; TCRdb lists TRBD1, though no DNA is available to test this call. This CDR3 has 15 amino acids. The germline CDR1 and CDR2 sequences are LGHNA and YNFKEQ. The CDR3 here is CASSQDLRGGTEAFF.

The genes are TRBV29-1 and TRBJ2-3; TCRdb lists TRBD1, though no DNA is available to test this call. Germline CDR1 reads SQVTM; CDR2 reads ANQGSEA. The length of the CDR3 is 13 residues. CDR3 residues: CSVARTAADTQYF.

The gene calls are TRBV5-5 and TRBJ2-7. Looked up from germline, CDR1 is SGHKS and CDR2 is YYEKEE (reference sequence). The CDR3 has 14 amino acids. This chain's CDR3 is CASSRPSIPYEQYF.

The chain is built from TRBV20-1 and TRBJ2-5; TCRdb reports TRBD2, a call that lacks DNA to check it against. The CDR3 consists of 16 residues. Germline CDR1 and CDR2: DFQATT and SNEGSKA (reference sequence). The CDR3 loop reads CSTTNPRAGERETQYF.

V is TRBV15 and J is TRBJ1-6; lacking DNA, the TRBD1 call made by TCRdb goes unchecked. Germline CDR1 LNHNV, CDR2 YYDKDF (reference sequence). The CDR3 is made up of 16 amino acids. This CDR3 reads CATSRTTAGTSSPLHF.

The chain's CDR3 is CASSLGRVSYEQYF. The chain recombines TRBV13 with TRBJ2-7. Germline V gene sequence: CDR1 PRHDT, CDR2 FYEKMQ (reference sequence). The CDR3 is made up of 14 amino acids.

This rearrangement joins TRBV5-5 to TRBJ2-7; TCRdb returns TRBD1, unconfirmable since there is no DNA. CDR3 length equals 14 residues. The V gene's germline CDR1 is SGHKS and CDR2 YYEKEE (reference sequence). The CDR3 sequence: CASSTDRFSYEQYF.

The chain recombines TRBV20-1 with TRBJ2-7; there is no DNA to check the TCRdb D call of TRBD1. The germline CDR1 and CDR2 sequences are DFQATT and SNEGSKA (reference sequence). This CDR3 contains 16 residues. The CDR3 reads CSVRTPGTRSSYEQYF.

J is TRBJ2-1 and V is TRBV18. CDR3 length: 13 residues. CDR1 is KGHSH and CDR2 is LQKENI in the germline V gene. The chain's CDR3 is CASSPQGHNEQFF. The full variable domain, with the rest looked up from reference TRBV18 and TRBJ2-1, is NAGVMQNPRHLVRRRGQEARLRCSPMKGHSHVYWYRQLPEEGLKFMVYLQKENIIDESGMPKERFSAEFPKEGPSILRIQQVVRGDSAAYFCASSPQGHNEQFFGPGTRLTVL.

V and J are TRBV20-1 and TRBJ1-6. CDR1 is DFQATT and CDR2 is SNEGSKA in the germline V gene (reference sequence). The CDR3 is 15 residues long. This CDR3 is CSARDGGTQNSPLHF.

This chain joins TRBV20-1 and TRBJ1-5; the TCRdb D gene call, TRBD1, has no DNA to confirm it. Germline V CDR1 and CDR2: DFQATT, SNEGSKA (reference sequence). The CDR3 is made up of 18 amino acids. CDR3 loop: CSARPDRGRKGSNQPQHF.

CDR3 residues: CASSLRALAGGPGFADTQYF. This chain connects TRBV11-2 to TRBJ2-3; as DNA is missing, the TRBD2 call by TCRdb cannot be tested. Looked up from germline, CDR1 is SGHAT and CDR2 is FQNNGV. This CDR3 has 20 amino acids.

This chain connects TRBV5-1 to TRBJ1-1. Germline V CDR1 and CDR2: SGHRS, YFSETQ. This CDR3 comprises 15 residues. This CDR3 reads CASSLVTLMNTEAFF.

CDR3 protein: CASSSLAGELYNEQFF. The chain uses TRBV7-3 and TRBJ2-1; without DNA, the TCRdb call of TRBD2 cannot be checked. Per the germline V gene, CDR1 is SGHTA and CDR2 is FQGTGA. The CDR3 runs to 16 residues.

This rearrangement joins TRBV5-4 to TRBJ2-2; the TCRdb call, TRBD1, lacks DNA for checking. Germline V gene lookup returns CDR1 SGHNT and CDR2 YYREEE (reference sequence). The CDR3 consists of 15 residues. CDR3 region: CASSGQGTNTGELFF.

The chain couples TRBV20-1 to TRBJ2-1; TCRdb's D gene call, TRBD1, goes unchecked for lack of DNA. In germline, CDR1 is DFQATT, CDR2 SNEGSKA (reference sequence). This CDR3 comprises 16 residues. This CDR3 is CSARDRAQWGSNEQFF.

V and J are TRBV20-1 and TRBJ2-2; TCRdb indicates TRBD2, and absent DNA this call remains unverified. The CDR3 has 16 amino acids. CDR1 is DFQATT and CDR2 is SNEGSKA in the germline V gene (reference sequence). CDR3: CSARGTTSGTTGELFF.